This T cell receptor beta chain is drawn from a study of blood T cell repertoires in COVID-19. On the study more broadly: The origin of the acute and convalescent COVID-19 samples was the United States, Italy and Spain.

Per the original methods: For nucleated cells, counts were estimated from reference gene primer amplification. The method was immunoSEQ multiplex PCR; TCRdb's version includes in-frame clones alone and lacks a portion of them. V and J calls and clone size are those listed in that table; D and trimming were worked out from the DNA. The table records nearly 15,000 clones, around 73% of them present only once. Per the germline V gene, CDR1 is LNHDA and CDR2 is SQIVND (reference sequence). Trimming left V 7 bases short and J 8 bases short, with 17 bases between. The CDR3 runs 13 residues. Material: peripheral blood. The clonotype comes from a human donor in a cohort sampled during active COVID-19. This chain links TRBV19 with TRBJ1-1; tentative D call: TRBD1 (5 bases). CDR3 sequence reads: CASTAAGWGEAFF. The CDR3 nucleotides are TGTGCCAGTACCGCCGCAGGGTGGGGAGAAGCTTTCTTT.